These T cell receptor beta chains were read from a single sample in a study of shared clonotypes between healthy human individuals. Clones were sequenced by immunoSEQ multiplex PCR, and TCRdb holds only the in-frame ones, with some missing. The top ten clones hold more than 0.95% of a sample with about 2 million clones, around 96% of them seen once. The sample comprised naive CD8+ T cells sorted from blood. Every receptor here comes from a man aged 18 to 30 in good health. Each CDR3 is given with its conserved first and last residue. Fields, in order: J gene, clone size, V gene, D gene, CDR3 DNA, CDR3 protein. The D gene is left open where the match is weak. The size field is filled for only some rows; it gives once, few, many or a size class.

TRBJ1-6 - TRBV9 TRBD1 TGTGCCAGCAGCACCGACAGGGCTTCACCCCTCCACTTT CASSTDRASPLHF
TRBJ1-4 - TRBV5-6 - TGTGCCAGCAGCTTGGGGGCCCATGGGGCAACTAATGAAAAACTGTTTTTT CASSLGAHGATNEKLFF
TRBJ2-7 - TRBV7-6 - TGTGCCAGCAGCTTAGGTGGCGGACCGATGGAGCAGTACTTC CASSLGGGPMEQYF
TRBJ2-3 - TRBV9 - TGTGCCAGCAGCATCAGCGGAAAAACAGATACGCAGTATTTT CASSISGKTDTQYF
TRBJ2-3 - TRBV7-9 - TGTGCCAGCAGCTCAGATAGGGGGGCAGATACGCAGTATTTT CASSSDRGADTQYF
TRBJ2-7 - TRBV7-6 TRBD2 TGTGCCAGCAGCCGTTACGGGGGGGGCGACGAGCAGTACTTC CASSRYGGGDEQYF
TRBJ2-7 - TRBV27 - TGTGCCAGCGGAACGGGAACGTACGAGCAGTACTTC CASGTGTYEQYF
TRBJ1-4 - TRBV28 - TGTGCCAGCACGGAAACAACTAATGAAAAACTGTTTTTT CASTETTNEKLFF
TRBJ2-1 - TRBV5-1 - TGCGCCAGCAGCGTGAACTTCGGGAGAGGGAATGAGCAGTTCTTC CASSVNFGRGNEQFF
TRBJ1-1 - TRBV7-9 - TGTGCCAGCAGCTTAGAGGGACGGAACACTGAAGCTTTCTTT CASSLEGRNTEAFF
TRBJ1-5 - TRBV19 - TGTGCCAGTAGTCCCATATGGGGGTATAGCAATCAGCCCCAGCATTTT CASSPIWGYSNQPQHF
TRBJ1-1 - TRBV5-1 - TGCGCCAGCAAAGTGGAGGGGACTGAAGCTTTCTTT CASKVEGTEAFF
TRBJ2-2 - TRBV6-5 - TGTGCCAGCAATATCGGGGGACTGAACACCGGGGAGCTGTTTTTT CASNIGGLNTGELFF
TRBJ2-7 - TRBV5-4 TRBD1 TGTGCCAGCAGCTCAGACCGGGACAGGGTGCGCGAGCAGTACTTC CASSSDRDRVREQYF
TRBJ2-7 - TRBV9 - TGTGCCAGCAGCGTAGTCGGGGATCCCTCCTACGAGCAGTACTTC CASSVVGDPSYEQYF
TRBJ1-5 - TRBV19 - TGTGCCAGTAGTACCTTCGGGACTTATCAGCCCCAGCATTTT CASSTFGTYQPQHF
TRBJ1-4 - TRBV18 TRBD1 TGTGCCAGCTCACCAGACAGGGAGGACGAAAAACTGTTTTTT CASSPDREDEKLFF
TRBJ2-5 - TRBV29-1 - TGCAGCGGACGACTAGTTTCGCAAGAGACCCAGTACTTC CSGRLVSQETQYF
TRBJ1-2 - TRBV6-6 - TGTGCCAGCAGTCAAACAATGCACTATGGCTACACCTTC CASSQTMHYGYTF
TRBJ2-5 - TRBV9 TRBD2 TGTGCCAGCAGCGGATCCACTAGCGGGAGTGATGAGACCCAGTACTTC CASSGSTSGSDETQYF
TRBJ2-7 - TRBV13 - TGTGCCAGCAGCACTCAGGACAGACTTTACGAGCAGTACTTC CASSTQDRLYEQYF
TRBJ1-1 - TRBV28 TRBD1 TGTGCCAGCAGTACGTACAGGGGTGGGAACACTGAAGCTTTCTTT CASSTYRGGNTEAFF
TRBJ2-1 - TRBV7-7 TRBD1 TGTGCTAGCCCCTTAACCCCGCCGACAGGGGATTACAATGAGCAGTTCTTC CASPLTPPTGDYNEQFF
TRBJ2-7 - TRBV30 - TGTGCCTGGACGTACGGGACCTACGAGCAGTACTTC CAWTYGTYEQYF
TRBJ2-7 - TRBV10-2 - TGCGCCAGCAGTGAGTCGTGGCTACCCTACGAGCAGTACTTC CASSESWLPYEQYF
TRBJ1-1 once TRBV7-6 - TGTGCCAGCAGCTTAGACCGAATGAACACTGAAGCTTTCTTT CASSLDRMNTEAFF
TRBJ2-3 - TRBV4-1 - TGCGCCAGCAGCCAAACGCTAGTCGTATGGAAGACAGATACGCAGTATTTT CASSQTLVVWKTDTQYF
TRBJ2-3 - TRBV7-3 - TGTGCCAGCACCCTAAATGGGGACAGCACAGATACGCAGTATTTT CASTLNGDSTDTQYF
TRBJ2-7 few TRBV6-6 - TGTGCCAGCAGCTTCTCCTACGAGCAGTACTTC CASSFSYEQYF
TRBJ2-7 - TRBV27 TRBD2 TGTGCCAGCAGCCCACTAGCGGGGGCCGTCTACGAGCAGTACTTC CASSPLAGAVYEQYF
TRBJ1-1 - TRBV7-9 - TGTGCCAGCAGCTTCGACATAGGAGCCCAGGCTTTCTTT CASSFDIGAQAFF
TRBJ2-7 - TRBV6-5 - TGTGCCAGCGGAACGCAGGGTTACGAGCAGTACTTC CASGTQGYEQYF
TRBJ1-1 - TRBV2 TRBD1 TGTGCCAGCAGCGATACACCTGGGACAGGGTTACTCGGCACTGAAGCTTTCTTT CASSDTPGTGLLGTEAFF
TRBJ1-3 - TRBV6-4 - TGTGCCAGACAGGGTAGTGCTGGAAACACCATATATTTT CARQGSAGNTIYF
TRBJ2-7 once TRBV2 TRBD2 TGTGCCAGCAGTTTGGCGGGGGAGTCCTACGAGCAGTACTTC CASSLAGESYEQYF
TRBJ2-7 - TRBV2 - TGTGCCAGCAGAAGGGGGACTGGCTTAAGGAGCGAGCAGTACTTC CASRRGTGLRSEQYF
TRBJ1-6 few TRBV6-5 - TGTGCCAGCAGTTTAGGGGAAGGCTCACCCCTCCACTTT CASSLGEGSPLHF
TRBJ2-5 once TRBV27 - TGTGCCAGCAGTGCCCTGGGGGGAGAGGGAAAGACCCAGTACTTC CASSALGGEGKTQYF
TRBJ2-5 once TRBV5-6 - TGTGCCAGCAGAATCACCTCCCAAGAGACCCAGTACTTC CASRITSQETQYF
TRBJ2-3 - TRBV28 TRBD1 TGTGCCAGCAGTCCGGGACAGGCGGGCACAGATACGCAGTATTTT CASSPGQAGTDTQYF
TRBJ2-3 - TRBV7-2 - TGTGCCAGCAGCTTAGGGTGGGATACGCAGTATTTT CASSLGWDTQYF
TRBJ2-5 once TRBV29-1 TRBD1 TGCAGCGTTGAAGATGAGGCAGGGGGCTTGACCCAGTACTTC CSVEDEAGGLTQYF
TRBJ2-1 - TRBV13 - TGTGCCAGCAGCCTGCCGCAGGGTCTCCCCAATGAGCAGTTCTTC CASSLPQGLPNEQFF
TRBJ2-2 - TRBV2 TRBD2 TGTGCCAGCAGACCTACTAGCGGGGGGAAGAACACCGGGGAGCTGTTTTTT CASRPTSGGKNTGELFF
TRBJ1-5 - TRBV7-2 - TGTGCCAGCAGCCCAGAAGTCCCGATTAGCAATCAGCCCCAGCATTTT CASSPEVPISNQPQHF
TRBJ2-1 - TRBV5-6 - TGTGCCAGCGGGAGCGGGCTATACAATGAGCAGTTCTTC CASGSGLYNEQFF
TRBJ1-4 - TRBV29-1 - TGCAGCGTTGATATATGGGGAGCCGGTGAAAAACTGTTTTTT CSVDIWGAGEKLFF
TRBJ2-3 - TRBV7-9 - TGTGCCAGCAGCCCCCGTTTAGATACGCAGTATTTT CASSPRLDTQYF
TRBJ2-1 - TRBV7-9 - TGTGCCAGCAACGATGGCTACAATGAGCAGTTCTTC CASNDGYNEQFF
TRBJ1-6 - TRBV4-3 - TGCGCCAGCAGCCAAGATCGTGGGGGGCCGGGGTCACCCCTCCACTTT CASSQDRGGPGSPLHF
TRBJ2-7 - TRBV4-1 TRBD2 TGCGCCAGCAGCCACCGGCTAGCGGGAGAGGATTTGGAGCAGTACTTC CASSHRLAGEDLEQYF
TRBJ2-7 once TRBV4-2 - TGTGCCAGCAGCCAAGAGAATAGCGGCTACGAGCAGTACTTC CASSQENSGYEQYF
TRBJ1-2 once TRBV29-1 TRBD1 TGCAGCGGAGCTGAACCGGGACAGGGTACCTATGGCTACACCTTC CSGAEPGQGTYGYTF
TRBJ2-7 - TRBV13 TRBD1 TGTGCCAGCAGCTTTAACAGGGGCACTTATTCCTACGAGCAGTACTTC CASSFNRGTYSYEQYF
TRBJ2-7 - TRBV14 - TGTGCCAGCAGTCATACTGACCGACAAGGGGCCCTCTACGAGCAGTACTTC CASSHTDRQGALYEQYF